These 31 T cell receptor beta chains share one sample of origin, sequenced in a study of blood T cell repertoires in COVID-19 (dated by TCRdb to the early 2020s). Library prep was done by the immunoSEQ multiplex PCR assay. TCRdb re-hosts the immuneACCESS table, in-frame sequences only. Its copies lack some clones; in the studies checked, an unresolved V gene accounts for under half of them, and the cause for the rest is not known. Counted in this sample were 250,000 to 350,000 clones; about 83% of them appeared once. Jointly, the top ten make up 1.5% to 2% of the sample. Sequenced material: peripheral blood. Receptors were obtained from a woman between 45 and 60 years old with acute or convalescent COVID-19.

The chain recombines TRBV5-1 with TRBJ1-5; 9 bases line up with TRBD1. The J segment lost 11 bases and the V segment lost 3 bases, leaving 9 bases of the junction unmatched. Germline CDR1 and CDR2: SGHRS and YFSETQ. There are 14 residues in the CDR3. The CDR3 region has the DNA TGCGCCAGCAGCTCGGGACAGGGATTCGGGTCCCAGCATTTT. Amino acids: CASSSGQGFGSQHF.

The gene calls are TRBV5-4 and TRBJ1-1; tentatively, D is TRBD1 (5 bases). This CDR3 is 14 amino acids long. Germline V CDR1 and CDR2: SGHNT, YYREEE (reference sequence). Trimming left V 1 base short and J 11 bases short, with 18 bases between. CDR3 sequence (DNA): TGTGCCAGCAGCTTGACTGGGGCCAAGCCCGGGGCTTTCTTT. Translated: CASSLTGAKPGAFF.

The V gene is TRBV7-3, the J gene TRBJ2-1, with D possibly being TRBD2 (8 bases). The germline V gene encodes CDR1 SGHTA and CDR2 FQGTGA. Trimming took off 2 bases at V and 7 bases at J, with 15 bases between the two ends. There are 15 residues in the CDR3. The chain's CDR3 is CASSLSIAGQNEQFF. CDR3 coding DNA: TGTGCCAGCAGCTTATCGATAGCGGGACAGAATGAGCAGTTCTTC.

This chain uses TRBV5-1 with TRBJ2-7; D perhaps matches TRBD1 (6 bases). V shed 0 bases and J shed 3 bases, with 10 bases lying between them. Germline V gives CDR1 SGHRS, CDR2 YFSETQ. This CDR3 spans 14 amino acids. The CDR3 sequence: CASSLGTDNYEQYF. Written as DNA, the CDR3 is TGCGCCAGCAGCTTGGGGACAGACAACTACGAGCAGTACTTC. Combining the CDR3 with reference TRBV5-1 and TRBJ2-7 gives the whole variable domain KAGVTQTPRYLIKTRGQQVTLSCSPISGHRSVSWYQQTPGQGLQFLFEYFSETQRNKGNFPGRFSGRQFSNSRSEMNVSTLELGDSALYLCASSLGTDNYEQYFGPGTRLTVT.

V gene TRBV29-1 combines with J gene TRBJ2-7, with D perhaps TRBD2 (6 bases). In germline, CDR1 is SQVTM, CDR2 ANQGSEA. V lost 2 bases and J 2 bases, leaving 19 bases between the germline ends. The CDR3 runs 16 residues. CDR3: CSVEHPAGREPYEQYF. The CDR3 DNA reads as TGCAGCGTTGAACATCCCGCGGGGCGAGAACCCTACGAGCAGTACTTC.

V usage is TRBV10-3 and J usage is TRBJ2-7; 9 bases map to TRBD1. V shed 7 bases, J shed 7 bases, and the junction held 8 bases outside the gene matches. From germline, CDR1 is ENHRY and CDR2 SYGVKD. The CDR3 length is 13 residues. The CDR3 loop is CAINGQGLGEQYF. CDR3 coding DNA: TGTGCCATCAACGGACAGGGGTTGGGGGAGCAGTACTTC.

The rearrangement uses TRBV3-1 (or the pseudogene TRBV3-2) and TRBJ1-2; no clear D gene. Germline V gene data show CDR1 as LGHDT and CDR2 as YNNKEL (reference sequence). The ends were cut back, 0 bases at V and 6 bases at J, with 8 bases in the middle. CDR3 length equals 13 residues. The CDR3 nucleotides read TGTGCCAGCAGCCAAGATTGGGGAGATGGCTACACCTTC. Its translation: CASSQDWGDGYTF.

The chain uses TRBV30 and TRBJ1-3, with TRBD1 identical over 8 bases. With 1 base clipped from V and 3 bases from J, the junction kept 2 bases outside the gene matches. Germline V CDR1 and CDR2: GTSNPN, SVGIG (reference sequence). The CDR3 sequence is 14 residues long. As DNA, the CDR3 is TGTGCCTGGAGTGGACAGGGGATTGGAAACACCATATATTTT. It specifies CAWSGQGIGNTIYF.

The V call is TRBV10-3, the J call TRBJ1-1; 12 bases map to TRBD1. Per germline, CDR1 ENHRY and CDR2 SYGVKD. The CDR3 spans 12 residues. The trim removed 7 bases at V and 9 bases at J, leaving 3 bases unmatched. The CDR3 protein is CAINGDRGQAFF. The CDR3, as DNA: TGTGCCATCAATGGGGACAGGGGGCAAGCTTTCTTT.

The chain has TRBV20-1 and TRBJ1-1; the D gene is possibly TRBD1 (6 bases). The V end was cut by 0 bases, the J end by 8 bases, with 7 bases between. Germline V gene lookup returns CDR1 DFQATT and CDR2 SNEGSKA (reference sequence). The CDR3 is 11 amino acids. CDR3 residues: CSARDGTEAFF. The DNA for the CDR3 is TGCAGTGCTAGAGATGGGACAGAAGCTTTCTTT.

The chain recombines TRBV24-1 with TRBJ2-5, with TRBD1 matching over 10 bases. Germline-derived CDR1 and CDR2 are KGHDR and SFDVKD. With V trimmed by 5 bases and J by 3 bases, 2 bases remained unmatched. The CDR3 loop spans 14 amino acids. The CDR3 nucleotides are TGTGCCACCAGTGGGACAGGGGGGGAAGAGACCCAGTACTTC. Translation: CATSGTGGEETQYF.

The rearrangement joins TRBV7-2 to TRBJ2-3, with 10 bases that match TRBD2. V lost 1 base and J lost 6; bases outside the gene matches: 1. Germline V gene data show CDR1 as SGHTA and CDR2 as FQGNSA. The length of the CDR3 is 14 residues. CDR3 amino acids: CASSLGSGRDTQYF. The CDR3, as DNA: TGTGCCAGCAGCTTAGGTAGCGGGAGGGATACGCAGTATTTT.

This chain uses TRBV7-3 with TRBJ2-3; possible D gene TRBD1, 5 bases. Trimming removed 1 base from V and 8 bases from J, with 13 bases in between. This CDR3 region has 14 residues. Germline V lookup: CDR1 SGHTA, CDR2 FQGTGA. Here the CDR3 reads CASSLRAAQGTQYF. CDR3 nucleotides: TGTGCCAGCAGCTTAAGGGCCGCGCAGGGTACGCAGTATTTT.

This chain joins TRBV28 and TRBJ2-7; D gene uncertain. CDR3 length equals 15 residues. V shed 2 bases and J shed 1 base, with 12 bases lying between them. Germline assignment: CDR1 MDHEN and CDR2 SYDVKM. DNA for the CDR3: TGTGCCAGCAGTTTAGACCCCACCGGGTCCTACGAGCAGTACTTC. This codes for CASSLDPTGSYEQYF.

The chain is built from TRBV7-7 and TRBJ2-1; 8 nucleotides line up with TRBD1. Germline trimming cut 1 base from V and 4 bases from J; bases unmatched to any gene: 0. The germline gives CDR1 SSHAT, CDR2 FNYEAQ (reference sequence). This CDR3 comprises 14 residues. The DNA for the CDR3 is TGTGCCAGCAGCTTAGGGACAGGGTACAATGAGCAGTTCTTC. Protein: CASSLGTGYNEQFF.

V and J are TRBV6-5 and TRBJ1-5; 8 bases are a match to TRBD1. The CDR3 runs 14 residues. The junction had 7 bases not matched to a gene; V was cut back by 5 bases and J by 7 bases. Germline V gene sequence: CDR1 MNHEY, CDR2 SVGAGI. DNA of the CDR3: TGTGCCAGCAGTAAACCAGGGGGCGGACAGCCCCAGCATTTT. It translates to CASSKPGGGQPQHF.

The chain combines TRBV20-1 with TRBJ1-5; TRBD1 might be the D (5 bases). Germline-derived CDR1 and CDR2 are DFQATT and SNEGSKA (reference sequence). Trimming left V 3 bases short and J 0 bases short, with 15 bases between. The CDR3 sequence is 16 residues long. CDR3 protein: CSASKTDLHSNQPQHF. CDR3 DNA: TGCAGTGCTAGTAAGACAGACCTTCATAGCAATCAGCCCCAGCATTTT.

This clone has just one count. V usage is TRBV10-3 and J usage is TRBJ2-7; D is unresolved. CDR1 and CDR2 (germline): ENHRY, SYGVKD. The CDR3 has 11 amino acids. The ends were cut back, 10 bases at V and 3 bases at J, with 10 bases in the middle. CDR3 DNA: TGTGCCACCAGGCGTGGCTACGAGCAGTACTTC. It yields the protein CATRRGYEQYF.

The gene calls are TRBV28 and TRBJ2-3; 7 nucleotides align to TRBD2. In germline, CDR1 is MDHEN, CDR2 SYDVKM. The junction had 9 bases not matched to a gene; V was cut back by 5 bases and J by 1 base. This CDR3 region has 16 residues. CDR3 sequence reads: CASSPPYSGGTDTQYF. The CDR3 nucleotides are TGTGCCAGCAGTCCCCCCTACAGCGGGGGCACAGATACGCAGTATTTT. Combining the CDR3 with reference TRBV28 and TRBJ2-3 gives the whole variable domain DVKVTQSSRYLVKRTGEKVFLECVQDMDHENMFWYRQDPGLGLRLIYFSYDVKMKEKGDIPEGYSVSREKKERFSLILESASTNQTSMYLCASSPPYSGGTDTQYFGPGTRLTVL.

This chain connects TRBV27 to TRBJ2-7; possibly TRBD2 for D (6 bases). The CDR3 runs 18 residues. Germline CDR1 MNHEY, CDR2 SMNVEV (reference sequence). V gave up 3 bases and J gave up 0 bases, with 21 bases separating them. The CDR3 is CASSFPVGGLASSYEQYF. The CDR3 coding sequence is TGTGCCAGCAGTTTTCCTGTGGGGGGACTGGCGAGCTCCTACGAGCAGTACTTC.

The chain joins TRBV27 to TRBJ2-1, with 9 bases fitting TRBD2. The CDR3 is made up of 15 amino acids. J was trimmed by 3 bases and V by 5 bases; bases with no gene match: 5. CDR1 is MNHEY, CDR2 SMNVEV, per germline (reference sequence). CDR3 in amino acids: CASSPHSGSYNEQFF. As DNA, the CDR3 is TGTGCCAGCAGTCCCCATAGCGGGAGCTACAATGAGCAGTTCTTC.

CDR3 sequence (DNA): TGTGCCAGCAGCTTAGCGCTTTCCCTCGCTCTCGGCTCTGGGGCCAACGTCCTGACTTTC. This gives the protein CASSLALSLALGSGANVLTF. This chain uses TRBV7-2 with TRBJ2-6; D is uncertain. Germline lookup yields CDR1 SGHTA and CDR2 FQGNSA. Trimming removed 0 bases from V and 0 bases from J, with 18 bases in between. This CDR3 contains 20 residues.

Note on this clone: The identical CDR3 is also encoded by other nucleotide sequences in the sample. The J gene is TRBJ2-7, the V gene TRBV6-5; 11 bases line up with TRBD1. Per the germline V gene, CDR1 is MNHEY and CDR2 is SVGAGI. The CDR3 sequence is 15 residues long. V was clipped by 0 bases and J by 3 bases; unmatched bases: 1. The CDR3 bases are TGTGCCAGCAGTTACTCGGGGACAGGGGGCTACGAGCAGTACTTC. Translating it yields CASSYSGTGGYEQYF.

The rearrangement uses TRBV29-1 and TRBJ1-4; 10 bases fit TRBD1. Trimming removed 6 bases from V and 7 bases from J; junction bases left unmatched: 11. This CDR3 contains 15 residues. The germline V gene has CDR1 SQVTM and CDR2 ANQGSEA. CDR3 in amino acids: CSVTRDRGFAEKLFF. In DNA form, the CDR3 reads TGCAGCGTGACTCGGGACAGGGGTTTTGCTGAAAAACTGTTTTTT.

V usage is TRBV6-5 and J usage is TRBJ1-5, with D uncertain. Per the germline V gene, CDR1 is MNHEY and CDR2 is SVGAGI. V dropped 2 bases and J dropped 6 bases, with 17 bases sitting between them. This CDR3 is built from 16 residues. The CDR3 bases are TGTGCCAGCAGTTACCTCCAGGTCGATGAGGGTCAGCCCCAGCATTTT. Encoded protein: CASSYLQVDEGQPQHF.

This rearrangement joins TRBV18 to TRBJ1-5; D not resolved. Germline CDR1 reads KGHSH; CDR2 reads LQKENI. V lost 3 bases and J lost 5, with 11 bases in between. The CDR3 is 14 amino acids. The CDR3 loop is CASSPRIEHQPQHF. CDR3 nucleotides: TGTGCCAGCTCACCCCGTATAGAGCATCAGCCCCAGCATTTT.

This rearrangement joins TRBV24-1 to TRBJ2-1, with TRBD2 identical over 12 bases. Germline CDR1 is KGHDR and CDR2 is SFDVKD. The length of the CDR3 is 18 residues. The ends lost 1 base at V and 5 bases at J; junction bases unmatched: 8. CDR3 sequence: CATSDFGLAGGPHNEQFF. The CDR3 DNA is TGTGCCACCAGTGATTTCGGCCTAGCGGGAGGGCCCCACAATGAGCAGTTCTTC.

This rearrangement joins TRBV18 to TRBJ1-1; D is perhaps TRBD1 (5 bases). CDR1 KGHSH and CDR2 LQKENI come from the germline V gene. With 2 bases removed from V and 4 bases from J, the gap between germline ends came to 14 bases. CDR3 length: 15 amino acids. The CDR3 DNA is TGTGCCAGCTCACCAATCCAGGGTAAGGGCACTGAAGCTTTCTTT. As protein: CASSPIQGKGTEAFF.

This clone was observed at least ten times. The chain carries TRBV7-2 and TRBJ2-7; TRBD2 matches at 10 bases. Per the germline V gene, CDR1 is SGHTA and CDR2 is FQGNSA. This CDR3 has 16 amino acids. With 5 bases clipped from V and 0 bases from J, the junction kept 7 bases outside the gene matches. The CDR3 loop is CASSPGTSAPSYEQYF. DNA for the CDR3: TGTGCCAGCAGCCCTGGGACTAGCGCCCCCTCCTACGAGCAGTACTTC.

This chain connects TRBV27 to TRBJ1-1; unclear D gene. The ends were cut back, 1 base at V and 0 bases at J, with 15 bases in the middle. The germline V gene has CDR1 MNHEY and CDR2 SMNVEV (reference sequence). The CDR3 totals 17 residues. The CDR3 loop is CASSLYNPGYMNTEAFF. The CDR3 region has the DNA TGTGCCAGCAGTTTATACAATCCAGGATACATGAACACTGAAGCTTTCTTT.

This clone was detected only once. Written as DNA, the CDR3 is TGTGCCAGCAGTTCACAAGCCAGGGGCTTCCAAGAGACCCAGTACTTC. This gives the protein CASSSQARGFQETQYF. V is TRBV6-2 or TRBV6-3 and J is TRBJ2-5; the D gene is possibly TRBD1 (6 bases). V was trimmed by 4 bases and J by 1 base, leaving 16 bases between them. Germline lookup yields CDR1 MNHEY and CDR2 SVGEGT. The CDR3 length is 16 residues.